This TCR beta chain was identified in a study of blood T cells in healthy people across ages. Alongside a J-beta primer mix, a sample-barcoded 5' primer served in a second PCR lasting 7 to 11 cycles. TCRdb used MiXCR to reprocess the 5' RACE reads, holding one entry per CDR3 protein. The repertoire includes more than 1.4 million distinct CDR3 sequences, roughly 40% of them detected once, and 6.5% to 10% sits in the top ten. The CDR3 sequence is 14 residues long. Germline-derived CDR1 and CDR2 are LNHNV and YYDKDF (reference sequence). The TCR comes from a woman under 30 in good health. This chain links TRBV15 with TRBJ2-5; D is possibly TRBD1 (5 bases). The last part of the DNA fits TRBJ2-7 better; the J call may be wrong. Material: blood. The CDR3 nucleotides read TGTGCCACCAGCAGAGATAAGGGGAACTACGAGCAGTACTTC. As protein: CATSRDKGNYEQYF.